One and the same sample provided the 27 T cell receptor beta chains below, sequenced in a study of shared clonotypes between healthy human individuals. The method was immunoSEQ multiplex PCR; TCRdb's version includes in-frame clones alone and lacks a portion of them. Of about 2.4 million clones in the sample, 85% to 95% were seen once. Sequenced material: naive CD4+ T cells sorted from blood. Specified subset: CD45RA+ positively selected. The origin of the receptors is a man between 18 and 35 years old in good health.

V and J are TRBV10-1 and TRBJ2-7; 7 nucleotides agree with TRBD1. Per the germline V gene, CDR1 is WNHNN and CDR2 is SYGVQD (reference sequence). After removal of 6 bases from V and 6 bases from J, the junction contained 8 bases not matched to a gene. The CDR3 has 13 residues. CDR3 residues: CASSNDRVGEQYF. In DNA, the CDR3 is TGCGCCAGCAGCAACGACAGGGTGGGCGAGCAGTACTTC.

The chain carries TRBV6-1 and TRBJ2-2, with D maybe TRBD2 (5 bases). The CDR3 has 15 residues. CDR1 and CDR2 (germline): MNHNS, SASEGT. V lost 2 bases, J lost 6 bases, and 13 bases lay in between. CDR3 DNA sequence: TGTGCCAGCAGTGAACCCTTATTTAGCGCCGGGGAGCTGTTTTTT. Residues: CASSEPLFSAGELFF.

This sequence joins TRBV5-4 and TRBJ2-7; D is possibly TRBD2 (6 bases). Looked up from germline, CDR1 is SGHNT and CDR2 is YYREEE (reference sequence). V lost 9 bases and J lost 3, with 22 bases in between. The CDR3 covers 15 residues. The CDR3 DNA sequence: TGTGCCACCGGGCGGGGTAGCGGCGGCGGCTACGAGCAGTACTTC. The encoded protein is CATGRGSGGGYEQYF.

This clone appeared once. CDR3 in amino acids: CASSTDRDGEKLFF. DNA for the CDR3: TGTGCCAGCAGTACCGACAGGGATGGGGAAAAACTGTTTTTT. The rearrangement joins TRBV28 to TRBJ1-4; 7 positions agree with TRBD1. Germline V lookup: CDR1 MDHEN, CDR2 SYDVKM. V lost 5 bases, J lost 8 bases, and 8 bases stayed unmatched. This CDR3 has 14 amino acids.

The J gene is TRBJ2-1, the V gene TRBV2; 10 bases fit TRBD2. The J segment lost 4 bases and the V segment lost 6 bases, leaving 6 bases of the junction unmatched. This CDR3 has 15 amino acids. Germline V CDR1 and CDR2: SNHLY, FYNNEI. The CDR3 loop reads CASRNIAGGYNEQFF. The CDR3, as DNA: TGTGCCAGCAGAAATATAGCGGGGGGTTACAATGAGCAGTTCTTC. The entire variable domain, with the rest obtained from reference TRBV2 and TRBJ2-1, is as follows: EPEVTQTPSHQVTQMGQEVILRCVPISNHLYFYWYRQILGQKVEFLVSFYNNEISEKSEIFDDQFSVERPDGSNFTLKIRSTKLEDSAMYFCASRNIAGGYNEQFFGPGTRLTVL.

The rearrangement uses TRBV27 and TRBJ1-1; 7 positions match TRBD1. This CDR3 region has 14 residues. V shed 3 bases and J 7 bases; nucleotides not matched to a gene: 8. Germline-derived CDR1 and CDR2 are MNHEY and SMNVEV (reference sequence). The CDR3, as DNA: TGTGCCAGCAGTTTTGGTGACAGGGATAATGAAGCTTTCTTT. Its translation: CASSFGDRDNEAFF.

This sequence joins TRBV11-2 and TRBJ2-7, with D unresolved. V was pared by 0 bases and J by 6 bases, with 6 bases between. Germline CDR1 is SGHAT and CDR2 is FQNNGV. The CDR3 totals 12 residues. The CDR3 protein is CASSLEGGEQYF. DNA of the CDR3: TGTGCCAGCAGCTTAGAAGGCGGCGAGCAGTACTTC.

The rearrangement joins TRBV28 to TRBJ1-5, with D possibly being TRBD1 (6 bases). Germline V lookup: CDR1 MDHEN, CDR2 SYDVKM. Trimming removed 5 bases at V and 9 bases at J, with 26 bases between. The CDR3 spans 17 residues. DNA of the CDR3: TGTGCCAGCAGTGAGATTCAAGTAACAGGGCACGTTCCGCCCCAGCATTTT. Encoded protein: CASSEIQVTGHVPPQHF.

V and J are TRBV5-4 and TRBJ2-2, with 9 positions matching TRBD1. CDR3 length: 15 amino acids. CDR1 is SGHNT, CDR2 YYREEE, per germline (reference sequence). Losses at the gene ends were 3 bases for V and 6 bases for J; bases not matched to a gene: 6. The CDR3 reads CASSSGTGTSGELFF. CDR3 DNA sequence: TGTGCCAGCAGCTCCGGGACAGGGACATCCGGGGAGCTGTTTTTT. The complete variable domain, with remaining parts taken from reference TRBV5-4 and TRBJ2-2, reads ETGVTQSPTHLIKTRGQQVTLRCSSQSGHNTVSWYQQALGQGPQFIFQYYREEENGRGNFPPRFSGLQFPNYSSELNVNALELDDSALYLCASSSGTGTSGELFFGEGSRLTVL.

In its sample, this clone was seen once. The chain combines TRBV19 with TRBJ2-2; no clear D. Trimming removed 0 bases from V and 1 base from J, with 12 bases in between. Germline V gives CDR1 LNHDA, CDR2 SQIVND (reference sequence). The CDR3 is made up of 17 amino acids. The DNA for the CDR3 is TGTGCCAGTAGTATAGAGGGATTGAGCCAGAACACCGGGGAGCTGTTTTTT. As protein: CASSIEGLSQNTGELFF.

The chain joins TRBV18 to TRBJ1-1, with TRBD1 as a possible D gene (5 bases). Trimming took 3 bases from V and 7 from J, leaving 9 bases between them. From germline, CDR1 is KGHSH and CDR2 LQKENI. The length of the CDR3 is 12 residues. The CDR3 coding sequence is TGTGCCAGCTCACCTCGACAGCTTGAAGCTTTCTTT. The encoded protein is CASSPRQLEAFF.

Concerning this clone: Other DNA variants within this sample encode the same CDR3. This sequence joins TRBV15 and TRBJ1-3; D unclear. Germline loops: CDR1 LNHNV, CDR2 YYDKDF (reference sequence). With 0 bases removed from V and 2 bases from J, the gap between germline ends came to 8 bases. The CDR3 contains 15 residues. CDR3 bases: TGTGCCACCAGCAGAGATCCCGGGCCTGGAAACACCATATATTTT. It codes for CATSRDPGPGNTIYF.

This clone was detected once. The same CDR3 is also encoded by other DNA sequences in this sample. This rearrangement joins TRBV6-6 to TRBJ2-3; D is undetermined. The CDR3 loop spans 13 amino acids. V was cut by 2 bases and J by 0 bases, with 3 bases left in between. Germline CDR1 is MNHNY and CDR2 is SVGAGI (reference sequence). Written as DNA, the CDR3 is TGTGCCAGCAGTTACCGGAGCACAGATACGCAGTATTTT. Translation gives CASSYRSTDTQYF.

The chain recombines TRBV4-3 with TRBJ2-7, with a tentative D call TRBD1 (5 bases). The CDR3 sequence is 16 residues long. CDR1 is LGHNA and CDR2 is YSLEER in the germline V gene. V lost 0 bases, J lost 1 base, and 13 bases lay in between. CDR3 coding DNA: TGCGCCAGCAGCCAAGATTCGGCTAAGGGGTCCTACGAGCAGTACTTC. It yields the protein CASSQDSAKGSYEQYF.

The gene calls are TRBV5-1 and TRBJ2-7; maybe TRBD2 (6 bases). With 4 bases removed from V and 7 bases from J, the gap between germline ends came to 21 bases. This CDR3 has 15 amino acids. CDR1 and CDR2 from the germline V gene are SGHRS and YFSETQ. DNA for the CDR3: TGCGCCAGCAGCAAGGGAGGTCGGGGCTCTGGGGAGCAGTACTTC. This sequence encodes CASSKGGRGSGEQYF. The full variable domain, rest sourced from reference TRBV5-1 and TRBJ2-7, is KAGVTQTPRYLIKTRGQQVTLSCSPISGHRSVSWYQQTPGQGLQFLFEYFSETQRNKGNFPGRFSGRQFSNSRSEMNVSTLELGDSALYLCASSKGGRGSGEQYFGPGTRLTVT.

The chain is built from TRBV14 and TRBJ1-2, with D possibly matching TRBD1 (5 bases). V was pared by 2 bases and J by 7 bases, with 17 bases between. Germline CDR1 reads SGHDN; CDR2 reads FVKESK. The CDR3 runs to 15 residues. This chain's CDR3 is CASSQRWGGDSGYTF. The CDR3 nucleotides read TGTGCCAGCAGCCAAAGATGGGGGGGAGATTCTGGCTACACCTTC.

V is TRBV6-5 and J is TRBJ1-5, with D hard to call. CDR1 is MNHEY, CDR2 SVGAGI, per germline. With 0 bases removed from V and 7 bases from J, the gap between germline ends came to 10 bases. CDR3 length: 14 amino acids. CDR3 amino acids: CASSYSVSSQPQHF. CDR3 in DNA: TGTGCCAGCAGTTACTCGGTCAGTTCGCAGCCCCAGCATTTT.

J is TRBJ1-1 and V is TRBV6-5; a possible D gene is TRBD1 (6 bases). This CDR3 spans 16 amino acids. Germline loops: CDR1 MNHEY, CDR2 SVGAGI. V dropped 0 bases and J dropped 1 base, with 12 bases sitting between them. The CDR3 nucleotides are TGTGCCAGCAGTTACTCAGCGGGGGCCGGGAACACTGAAGCTTTCTTT. It translates to CASSYSAGAGNTEAFF.

This chain connects TRBV7-2 to TRBJ1-4; the D gene is possibly TRBD1 (6 bases). This CDR3 has 16 residues. Trimming left V 1 base short and J 4 bases short, with 13 bases between. Germline V gene sequence: CDR1 SGHTA, CDR2 FQGNSA. CDR3 bases: TGTGCCAGCAGCTTAGGCGGAGGGGGATTTAATGAAAAACTGTTTTTT. Its protein product is CASSLGGGGFNEKLFF.

V and J are TRBV5-6 and TRBJ1-2, with 9 positions matching TRBD1. This CDR3 is 13 amino acids long. The germline V gene encodes CDR1 SGHDT and CDR2 YYEEEE. V dropped 4 bases and J dropped 4; count of bases not matched to a gene: 2. The chain's CDR3 is CASSGDRAYGYTF. In DNA form, the CDR3 reads TGTGCCAGCAGCGGGGACAGGGCCTATGGCTACACCTTC.

The chain carries TRBV2 and TRBJ2-7, with unresolved D. Per germline, CDR1 SNHLY and CDR2 FYNNEI. The V end lost 8 bases, the J end lost 1 base, and 6 bases lay between the germline ends. The CDR3 runs 11 residues. The DNA of the CDR3 is TGTGCCAGCCTTCAGTCCTACGAGCAGTACTTC. Residues: CASLQSYEQYF.

The chain has TRBV7-6 and TRBJ2-5; 9 bases fit TRBD2. CDR1 SGHVS and CDR2 FNYEAQ come from the germline V gene. This CDR3 contains 17 residues. Losses at the gene ends were 5 bases for V and 0 bases for J; bases not matched to a gene: 10. CDR3 DNA sequence: TGTGCCAGCAGCCAAGGTCTAGCGGGAAAGTACCAAGAGACCCAGTACTTC. Translated: CASSQGLAGKYQETQYF.

This chain links TRBV6-1 with TRBJ2-5; 9 nucleotides line up with TRBD2. V shed 3 bases and J 9 bases; nucleotides not matched to a gene: 8. Per germline, CDR1 MNHNS and CDR2 SASEGT. The CDR3 has 14 residues. This CDR3 reads CASSEAGGQRAQYF. The CDR3 DNA reads as TGTGCCAGCAGTGAGGCGGGGGGGCAACGGGCCCAGTACTTC.

The chain is built from TRBV7-2 and TRBJ1-1; unclear D gene. CDR1 and CDR2 (germline): SGHTA, FQGNSA. The V gene lost 2 bases and the J gene lost 4 bases, with 8 bases spanning the gap. The CDR3 sequence is 13 residues long. DNA for the CDR3: TGTGCCAGCAGCTTATACAGTTTCACTGAAGCTTTCTTT. Its protein is CASSLYSFTEAFF.

V and J are TRBV9 and TRBJ1-1, with TRBD1 identical over 7 bases. Germline V gives CDR1 SGDLS, CDR2 YYNGEE. V dropped 0 bases and J dropped 4; count of bases not matched to a gene: 21. The CDR3 spans 20 residues. The CDR3 is CASSVGFRESLTGFLTEAFF. Written as DNA, the CDR3 is TGTGCCAGCAGCGTAGGTTTCCGGGAGAGTTTGACAGGGTTTCTCACTGAAGCTTTCTTT.

On this clone itself: A junction boundary mismatches the germline segment, possibly from a read error. The chain is built from TRBV5-1 and TRBJ2-4; D is possibly TRBD1 or TRBD2 (5 bases each). Germline CDR1 reads SGHRS; CDR2 reads YFSETQ. This CDR3 spans 15 amino acids. The CDR3 sequence is CASRLGDLAKNIQYF. CDR3 bases: TGCGCCAGCAGATTGGGGGATCTAGCCAAAAACATTCAGTACTTC.

The chain uses TRBV27 and TRBJ1-6, with D uncertain. Germline V gives CDR1 MNHEY, CDR2 SMNVEV (reference sequence). The CDR3 contains 15 residues. The germline V and J ends were trimmed by 5 bases and 0 bases, with 8 bases remaining between them. CDR3 DNA: TGTGCCAGCAGTAACACATACTCCTATAATTCACCCCTCCACTTT. Protein sequence: CASSNTYSYNSPLHF.